This T cell receptor (beta chain) is drawn from a study of T cell responses to AZD1222 COVID-19 vaccine. Study-wide findings and caveats: Vaccine-associated CD4 TCRs ranged over spike, dominating at 160-218 and 743-854. The sample set comprised mostly white British donors with more females, and clonal diversity was possibly underestimated. Repertoires in all cases were sampled only once the peak T cell response had passed. Seropositivity was recorded at baseline in only 6 or 7 AZD1222 recipients.

As for this clone: Its target is not known.

Repertoires were generated with immunoSEQ multiplex PCR, while TCRdb's copy carries only in-frame clones and drops some. The table records more than 250,000 clones, approximately 93% of them present only once. Looked up from germline, CDR1 is SQVTM and CDR2 is ANQGSEA. The CDR3 length is 10 residues. Deletions cut 4 bases from V and 4 bases from J, with 4 bases between. This clonotype originated in an adult in good health. The sample in question was peripheral blood, obtained on day 0 of AZD1222 vaccination. The chain links TRBV29-1 to TRBJ2-5; D not resolved. The CDR3 here is CSVAVETQYF. As DNA, the CDR3 is TGCAGCGTTGCTGTAGAGACCCAGTACTTC.